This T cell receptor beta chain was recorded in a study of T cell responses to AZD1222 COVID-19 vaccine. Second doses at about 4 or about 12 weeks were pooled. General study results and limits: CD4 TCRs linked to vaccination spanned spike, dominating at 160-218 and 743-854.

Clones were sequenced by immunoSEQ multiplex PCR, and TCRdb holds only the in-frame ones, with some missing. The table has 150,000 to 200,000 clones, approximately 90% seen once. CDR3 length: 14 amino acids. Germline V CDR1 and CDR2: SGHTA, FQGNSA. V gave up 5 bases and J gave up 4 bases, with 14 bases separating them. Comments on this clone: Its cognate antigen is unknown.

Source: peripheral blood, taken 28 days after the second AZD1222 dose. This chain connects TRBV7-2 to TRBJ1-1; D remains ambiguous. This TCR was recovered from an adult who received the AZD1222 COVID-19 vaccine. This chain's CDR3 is CASSQVSSGTEAFF. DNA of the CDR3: TGTGCCAGCAGCCAAGTTTCAAGCGGCACTGAAGCTTTCTTT.